These T cell receptor beta chains were read from a single sample in a study of shared clonotypes between healthy human individuals. Assay: immunoSEQ multiplex PCR; the TCRdb copy retains only in-frame clones and omits some. The profile shows about 680,000 clones, under 95% of them singletons. The sequenced sample consisted of naive CD8+ T cells sorted from blood. These receptor sequences come from a young man in good health. The CDR3 runs from the conserved cysteine through the conserved F or W. A D gene is named only where the DNA matches it firmly. Some rows have no size entry. The others give once, few or many, or a class for an expanded clone.

TRBD2 | NA | TRBJ2-5 | TRBV27 | CATMGTSGYQETQYF | TGTGCCACCATGGGGACTAGCGGGTACCAAGAGACCCAGTACTTC
NA | NA | TRBJ2-7 | TRBV27 | CASSLSGAGQLEQYF | TGTGCCAGCAGTTTATCTGGGGCAGGTCAACTGGAGCAGTACTTC
TRBD1 | once | TRBJ2-7 | TRBV7-9 | CASSSGTGTGGAYEQYF | TGTGCCAGCAGCTCGGGGACCGGGACAGGGGGGGCTTACGAGCAGTACTTC
NA | NA | TRBJ2-1 | TRBV15 | CATSRDLGRHNEQFF | TGTGCCACCAGCAGAGATCTAGGACGTCACAATGAGCAGTTCTTC
TRBD2 | NA | TRBJ2-1 | TRBV5-6 | CASSYTTRLAGYNEQFF | TGTGCCAGCAGCTACACCACTCGGCTAGCGGGGTACAATGAGCAGTTCTTC
TRBD2 | NA | TRBJ2-1 | TRBV7-3 | CASSAGTSSNNEQFF | TGTGCCAGCAGCGCCGGGACTAGCAGTAACAATGAGCAGTTCTTC
NA | NA | TRBJ2-7 | TRBV13 | CASSTGRYEQYF | TGTGCCAGCAGTACCGGACGCTACGAGCAGTACTTC
TRBD1 | NA | TRBJ1-3 | TRBV13 | CASSPQGSRNTIYF | TGTGCCAGCAGCCCACAGGGGTCCCGAAACACCATATATTTT
NA | NA | TRBJ2-5 | TRBV28 | CASSFGGGWETQYF | TGTGCCAGCAGTTTTGGGGGTGGGTGGGAGACCCAGTACTTC
TRBD2 | NA | TRBJ2-5 | TRBV29-1 | CSVLLREVETQYF | TGCAGCGTTTTATTGCGGGAGGTGGAGACCCAGTACTTC
TRBD1 | NA | TRBJ2-7 | TRBV7-2 | CASSLGQEVTEQYF | TGTGCCAGCAGCTTGGGACAGGAAGTAACCGAGCAGTACTTC
NA | NA | TRBJ2-1 | TRBV7-9 | CASSLEGGNEQFF | TGTGCCAGCAGCTTGGAAGGGGGCAATGAGCAGTTCTTC
NA | NA | TRBJ2-2 | TRBV7-9 | CASSLEGRTGELFF | TGTGCCAGCAGCCTGGAGGGTCGGACCGGGGAGCTGTTTTTT
NA | NA | TRBJ2-7 | TRBV7-2 | CASSLLYDNSYEQYF | TGTGCCAGCAGCTTACTTTATGACAACTCCTACGAGCAGTACTTC
NA | NA | TRBJ2-3 | TRBV11-2 | CASMAGDTQYF | TGTGCCAGCATGGCGGGAGATACGCAGTATTTT
NA | NA | TRBJ2-3 | TRBV5-1 | CASKSGNTDTQYF | TGCGCCAGCAAGAGTGGTAACACAGATACGCAGTATTTT
TRBD1 | NA | TRBJ1-2 | TRBV6-1 | CASSVNRGSSLANYGYTF | TGTGCCAGCAGTGTAAACAGGGGCTCCTCCCTAGCTAACTATGGCTACACCTTC
TRBD1 | NA | TRBJ1-2 | TRBV14 | CASSQYRGANYGYTF | TGTGCCAGCAGCCAATACAGGGGAGCAAACTATGGCTACACCTTC
NA | NA | TRBJ2-7 | TRBV27 | CASSLKKSYEQYF | TGTGCCAGCAGTTTGAAGAAGTCCTACGAGCAGTACTTC
NA | NA | TRBJ2-2 | TRBV5-6 | CASSSRTRGGGELFF | TGTGCCAGCAGCTCCAGGACTCGAGGGGGCGGGGAGCTGTTTTTT
NA | NA | TRBJ2-6 | TRBV28 | CASSLPLSGANVLTF | TGTGCCAGCAGTTTACCCCTCTCTGGGGCCAACGTCCTGACTTTC
NA | NA | TRBJ1-1 | TRBV11-1 | CASSLGGIDTEAFF | TGTGCCAGCAGCTTAGGAGGTATCGACACTGAAGCTTTCTTT
NA | NA | TRBJ1-1 | TRBV7-3 | CASSLAPGNTEAFF | TGTGCCAGCAGCTTAGCGCCGGGGAACACTGAAGCTTTCTTT
TRBD2 | NA | TRBJ2-7 | TRBV7-2 | CASKTSGRSEQYF | TGTGCCAGCAAGACTAGCGGGAGAAGCGAGCAGTACTTC
NA | NA | TRBJ2-3 | TRBV6-1 | CASSESPRLHTDTQYF | TGTGCCAGCAGTGAAAGTCCGAGACTCCACACAGATACGCAGTATTTT
NA | once | TRBJ2-1 | TRBV25-1 | CASSLGRGTLGEQFF | TGTGCCAGCAGTTTGGGCAGGGGAACGCTAGGCGAGCAGTTCTTC
TRBD2 | NA | TRBJ2-5 | TRBV9 | CASSVSGRYQETQYF | TGTGCCAGCAGTGTTAGCGGGAGGTACCAAGAGACCCAGTACTTC
TRBD2 | NA | TRBJ2-5 | TRBV29-1 | CSVDSGGLAGVTETQYF | TGCAGCGTAGACTCCGGGGGGCTAGCGGGAGTAACGGAGACCCAGTACTTC
NA | once | TRBJ2-7 | TRBV7-3 | CASSLIVQGRAEQYF | TGTGCCAGCAGCTTAATTGTCCAGGGACGAGCCGAGCAGTACTTC
NA | NA | TRBJ2-1 | TRBV6-5 | CASSLMGSNNEQFF | TGTGCCAGCAGTTTAATGGGGTCGAACAATGAGCAGTTCTTC
NA | once | TRBJ1-6 | TRBV7-2 | CASSEGTSYNSPLHF | TGTGCCAGCAGCGAGGGTACCTCCTATAATTCACCCCTCCACTTT
NA | NA | TRBJ2-7 | TRBV7-2 | CASSSLLVPSYEQYF | TGTGCCAGCAGCTCCCTCTTGGTTCCCTCCTACGAGCAGTACTTC
TRBD2 | NA | TRBJ2-1 | TRBV27 | CASSVTSGSSNEQFF | TGTGCCAGCAGTGTGACTAGCGGGAGTAGTAATGAGCAGTTCTTC
TRBD2 | NA | TRBJ2-1 | TRBV11-2 | CASSLDGLVSGRNHEQFF | TGTGCCAGCAGCTTAGATGGACTAGTAAGCGGGAGAAACCATGAGCAGTTCTTC
TRBD2 | NA | TRBJ2-5 | TRBV29-1 | CSVRLAGLQETQYF | TGCAGCGTGCGACTAGCGGGCCTTCAAGAGACCCAGTACTTC
TRBD1 | NA | TRBJ2-7 | TRBV4-1 | CASSQGQGAYEQYF | TGCGCCAGCAGCCAAGGACAGGGGGCCTACGAGCAGTACTTC
NA | NA | TRBJ2-7 | TRBV5-5 | CASSLYQGIYEQYF | TGTGCCAGCAGCTTGTATCAGGGTATCTACGAGCAGTACTTC
TRBD1 | NA | TRBJ1-1 | TRBV27 | CASSPGTGNTEAFF | TGTGCCAGCAGTCCGGGGACAGGGAACACTGAAGCTTTCTTT
NA | once | TRBJ2-3 | TRBV7-9 | CASSYVEDTQYF | TGTGCCAGCAGCTACGTTGAAGATACGCAGTATTTT
NA | NA | TRBJ2-7 | TRBV4-1 | CASSQDTPGSYEQYF | TGCGCCAGCAGCCAAGACACCCCGGGATCTTACGAGCAGTACTTC
NA | NA | TRBJ1-5 | TRBV7-9 | CASQGTKYNQPQHF | TGTGCCAGCCAGGGGACCAAGTACAATCAGCCCCAGCATTTT
NA | NA | TRBJ2-7 | TRBV27 | CASSLSSTGNEQYF | TGTGCCAGCAGTTTATCTAGCACTGGGAACGAGCAGTACTTC
TRBD1 | NA | TRBJ2-3 | TRBV27 | CATGRDSLTDTQYF | TGTGCCACCGGCCGGGACAGTCTAACAGATACGCAGTATTTT
NA | NA | TRBJ1-5 | TRBV27 | CASSGRSNQPQHF | TGTGCCAGCAGCGGAAGGTCGAATCAGCCCCAGCATTTT
NA | NA | TRBJ1-4 | TRBV7-9 | CASSYAGDGANEKLFF | TGTGCCAGCAGCTACGCCGGGGACGGAGCTAATGAAAAACTGTTTTTT
NA | NA | TRBJ2-7 | TRBV5-1 | CASSLGQFSSYEQYF | TGCGCCAGCAGCTTGGGACAGTTTTCTTCCTACGAGCAGTACTTC